These 24 T cell receptor beta chains were sequenced from one sample in a study of human T cells and chemical hapten exposure. In TCRdb, the RACE reads were re-called with MiXCR into one record per CDR3 protein. The sample lists 40,000 or so distinct CDR3 sequences, over 9.5% seen once, with roughly 6.2% in the top ten. Time point defined: pre-sensitization, week 0. Indicated treatment: therapeutic diphenylcyclopropenone sensitization with weekly scalp DPC. The specimen was whole blood, collected in connection with sensitization to the hapten diphenylcyclopropenone (DPC). These receptors were collected from a man aged 25 to 40 with alopecia areata. Some clones in this sample may be carry-over from other donors' samples.

The sample holds many counts of this clonotype. V is TRBV18 and J is TRBJ1-4; D is uncertain. This CDR3 has 13 residues. Germline assignment: CDR1 KGHSH and CDR2 LQKENI. The V and J ends lost 4 bases and 8 bases respectively, with 11 bases between them. CDR3 bases: TGTGCCAGCTCACTAAGGAACTGGGAAAAACTGTTTTTT. It is translated as CASSLRNWEKLFF.

This clonotype was seen more than once but under ten times. The rearrangement uses TRBV2 and TRBJ1-6, with a tentative D call TRBD1 (6 bases). Trimming cost V 5 bases and J 0 bases, with 14 bases left between them. The CDR3 runs 17 residues. The germline gives CDR1 SNHLY, CDR2 FYNNEI. The CDR3 loop is CASSRDKTSSYNSPLHF. The CDR3 DNA reads as TGTGCCAGCAGTCGGGACAAAACGAGCTCCTATAATTCACCCCTCCACTTT.

Points on this clonotype: A much larger clone sits a single nucleotide away, making a read error possible. The chain couples TRBV5-1 to TRBJ2-7; TRBD1 agrees at 11 bases. The CDR3 is made up of 15 amino acids. V shed 4 bases, J shed 4 bases, and the junction held 7 bases outside the gene matches. CDR1 is SGHRS and CDR2 is YFSETQ in the germline V gene. The CDR3 region is CASSHTWDRGYEQYF. The CDR3 DNA reads as TGCGCCAGCAGCCACACCTGGGACAGGGGGTACGAGCAGTACTTC.

This chain joins TRBV7-9 and TRBJ1-6; 8 bases are a match to TRBD1. Germline lookup yields CDR1 SEHNR and CDR2 FQNEAQ (reference sequence). The CDR3 is 13 residues long. The junction had 5 bases not matched to a gene; V was cut back by 3 bases and J by 13 bases. DNA of the CDR3: TGTGCCAGCAGCTTCTCAGGGGGCTCCCCCCTCCACTTT. As protein: CASSFSGGSPLHF.

This clonotype was observed a few times. The chain carries TRBV5-4 and TRBJ2-2; the D is unclear. Germline CDR1 and CDR2: SGHNT and YYREEE (reference sequence). V was shortened by 0 bases and J by 0 bases, with 6 bases between the two germline ends. CDR3 length equals 15 residues. CDR3 residues: CASSLAAANTGELFF. In DNA, the CDR3 is TGTGCCAGCAGCTTGGCCGCCGCGAACACCGGGGAGCTGTTTTTT.

This clonotype has only a few counts. A read error may account for a junction end that differs from germline. V is TRBV4-2 and J is TRBJ2-2; no definite D call. The CDR3 covers 16 residues. The germline gives CDR1 LGHNA, CDR2 YNFKEQ. The CDR3 DNA reads as TGTGTCAGCAGCCTCCGGGCCCGCGACGACACCGGGGAGCTGTTTTTT. It encodes CVSSLRARDDTGELFF.

This clonotype appeared a few times. The chain joins TRBV21-1 to TRBJ2-7. TRBV21-1 is an annotated pseudogene. There are 14 residues in the CDR3. CDR3 bases: TGTGCCAGCAGCAAAGGCGAGGACGGCTACGAGCAGTACTTC. It is translated as CASSKGEDGYEQYF.

This clonotype was picked up one time. CDR3 in amino acids: CASSHSGRAKNSDTQYF. The CDR3 DNA reads TGTGCCAGCAGCCATAGCGGGAGGGCTAAGAACTCGGATACGCAGTATTTT. J is TRBJ2-3 and V is TRBV3-1; TRBD2 matches at 11 bases. The length of the CDR3 is 17 residues. The trim removed 3 bases at V and 6 bases at J, leaving 11 bases unmatched. Germline CDR1 is LGHDT and CDR2 is YNNKEL (reference sequence).

This clonotype has a count of ten or more. CDR3 bases: TGTGCCAGCAATCGGCCCCTGGGTTACGAGCAGTACGTC. The encoded protein is CASNRPLGYEQYV. The chain carries TRBV2 and TRBJ2-7; D remains ambiguous. The CDR3 sequence is 13 residues long. V dropped 7 bases and J dropped 4 bases, with 14 bases sitting between them. CDR1 is SNHLY, CDR2 FYNNEI, per germline.

This clonotype was observed many times. The V call is TRBV15, the J call TRBJ2-7, with D tentatively TRBD2 (5 bases). The CDR3 loop spans 14 amino acids. Per germline, CDR1 LNHNV and CDR2 YYDKDF (reference sequence). The V gene lost 0 bases and the J gene lost 5 bases, with 11 bases spanning the gap. For the CDR3, the DNA is TGTGCCACCAGCAGAGATCGAGGGATCCACGAGCAGTACTTC. It is translated as CATSRDRGIHEQYF.

This chain joins TRBV5-5 and TRBJ2-3, with no clear D. Germline loops: CDR1 SGHKS, CDR2 YYEKEE (reference sequence). With 3 bases removed from V and 0 bases from J, the gap between germline ends came to 8 bases. The CDR3 totals 14 residues. CDR3 residues: CASSSSPSTDTQYF. DNA for the CDR3: TGTGCCAGCAGCTCCAGCCCTAGCACAGATACGCAGTATTTT.

This rearrangement joins TRBV5-1 to TRBJ2-1; unclear D gene. Germline-derived CDR1 and CDR2 are SGHRS and YFSETQ. The CDR3 runs to 14 residues. V lost 1 base, J lost 3 bases, and 8 bases lay in between. The CDR3 sequence: CASSLRASYNEQFF. CDR3 nucleotides: TGCGCCAGCAGCTTGCGGGCTAGCTACAATGAGCAGTTCTTC.

Details on this clonotype: A much larger clone lies one base from this, so it may be a read error. The chain joins TRBV11-2 to TRBJ1-1; D call uncertain. V was cut by 3 bases and J by 7 bases, with 18 bases left in between. Germline CDR1 and CDR2: SGHAT and FQNNGV. The CDR3 totals 15 residues. CDR3 DNA sequence: TGTGCCAGCAGCTTCGGAGGGCACAGAGTCAATGAAGCTTTCTTT. This encodes CASSFGGHRVNEAFF.

The V gene is TRBV7-3, the J gene TRBJ2-1; 7 nucleotides align to TRBD2. This CDR3 has 15 amino acids. Germline CDR1 is SGHTA and CDR2 is FQGTGA. After removal of 4 bases from V and 8 bases from J, the junction contained 11 bases not matched to a gene. This CDR3 is CASSSHGGRGDEQFF. CDR3 bases: TGTGCCAGCAGCTCCCATGGCGGGAGAGGGGATGAGCAGTTCTTC. Full variable domain (missing parts from reference TRBV7-3 and TRBJ2-1): GAGVSQTPSNKVTEKGKYVELRCDPISGHTALYWYRQSLGQGPEFLIYFQGTGAADDSGLPNDRFFAVRPEGSVSTLKIQRTERGDSAVYLCASSSHGGRGDEQFFGPGTRLTVL.

This clonotype was detected ten times or more. The chain joins TRBV9 to TRBJ2-5; 9 positions match TRBD2. The length of the CDR3 is 16 residues. CDR1 is SGDLS, CDR2 YYNGEE, per germline. The ends lost 0 bases at V and 2 bases at J; junction bases unmatched: 5. CDR3 nucleotide sequence: TGTGCCAGCAGCGTAGCGGCGGGAGGGTTACAAGAGACCCAGTACTTC. Its protein product is CASSVAAGGLQETQYF.

The V call is TRBV9, the J call TRBJ2-7, with D possibly called TRBD1 or TRBD2 (6 bases each). Deletions cut 3 bases from V and 6 bases from J, with 16 bases between. CDR1 and CDR2 from the germline V gene are SGDLS and YYNGEE. The CDR3 length is 14 residues. In nucleotides, the CDR3 is TGTGCCAGCAGCGGAACAGGGAACGGGGGCGAGCAGTACTTC. It specifies CASSGTGNGGEQYF.

At least ten counts were recorded for this clonotype. The genes are TRBV28 and TRBJ2-3, with a weak D call TRBD2 (5 bases). In germline, CDR1 is MDHEN, CDR2 SYDVKM. The CDR3 sequence is 14 residues long. The V gene lost 3 bases and the J gene lost 11 bases, with 18 bases spanning the gap. The CDR3 protein is CASSLEDLDGRQYF. CDR3 nucleotides: TGTGCCAGCAGTTTGGAGGATTTGGACGGGCGGCAGTATTTT.

Concerning this clonotype itself: This may be a read error: a much more frequent sequence differs by one nucleotide. The CDR3 end shows no conserved phenylalanine or tryptophan, and so a read error is likely. The rearrangement joins TRBV29-1 to TRBJ2-7; no clear D gene. CDR3 length equals 12 residues. V lost 4 bases to trimming and J lost 0 bases, with 7 bases between them. Germline loops: CDR1 SQVTM, CDR2 ANQGSEA. The CDR3 is CSVGRSSYEQYS. CDR3 DNA: TGCAGCGTTGGCCGGAGCTCCTACGAGCAGTACTCC.

The sample holds many counts of this clonotype. The chain combines TRBV3-1 with TRBJ2-3; possible D gene TRBD2, 6 bases. The CDR3 is made up of 12 amino acids. Between the trimmed V and J ends, which lost 4 bases and 10 bases, there was a span of 12 bases. In germline, CDR1 is LGHDT, CDR2 YNNKEL (reference sequence). The CDR3, as DNA: TGTGCCAGCAGCCGATCAGCGGGTCCGCAGTATTTT. Translated, it gives CASSRSAGPQYF.

The chain combines TRBV12-3 or TRBV12-4 with TRBJ2-6; D unresolved. The CDR3 runs 18 residues. V was trimmed by 6 bases and J by 3 bases, leaving 21 bases between them. CDR3 protein: CASSPIDPWEYGANVLTF. The CDR3 DNA is TGTGCCAGCAGCCCCATTGACCCATGGGAATATGGGGCCAACGTCCTGACTTTC.

This clonotype was observed many times. The V gene is TRBV2, the J gene TRBJ1-1; D not resolved. The CDR3 extends over 13 amino acids. Per the germline V gene, CDR1 is SNHLY and CDR2 is FYNNEI. Trimming left V 9 bases short and J 3 bases short, with 14 bases between. As DNA, the CDR3 is TGTGCCAGAAGGCCGGGAAGAGACACTGAAGCTTTCTTT. It codes for CARRPGRDTEAFF.

This clonotype was picked up many times. The chain couples TRBV28 to TRBJ1-2; unclear D gene. Looked up from germline, CDR1 is MDHEN and CDR2 is SYDVKM. V was shortened by 5 bases and J by 4 bases, with 14 bases between the two germline ends. The length of the CDR3 is 14 residues. CDR3 in amino acids: CASSINGYLYGYTF. The CDR3 bases are TGTGCCAGCAGTATAAACGGATACCTCTATGGCTACACCTTC.

This clonotype has only a few counts. CDR3 residues: CSVQHGRETQYF. CDR3 in DNA: TGCAGCGTTCAACACGGGAGGGAGACCCAGTACTTC. The gene calls are TRBV29-1 and TRBJ2-5; 7 positions agree with TRBD2. V lost 5 bases, J lost 5 bases, and 5 bases stayed unmatched. The germline V gene encodes CDR1 SQVTM and CDR2 ANQGSEA. The CDR3 spans 12 residues.

This clonotype was counted only a few times. The rearrangement uses TRBV11-2 and TRBJ1-1; possibly TRBD1 for D (6 bases). The germline gives CDR1 SGHAT, CDR2 FQNNGV. V lost 5 bases, J lost 4 bases, and 17 bases lay in between. CDR3 size: 15 residues. CDR3 in DNA: TGTGCCAGCAGCCGAGATGGTGGACAGATCACTGAAGCTTTCTTT. Protein: CASSRDGGQITEAFF.